Reported below is one TCR beta chain. Its target is unknown. Expressed TCRB transcripts were sequenced because the entire RNA isolate underwent reverse transcription. Data came from immunoSEQ multiplex PCR; TCRdb stores just in-frame clones and leaves some out. Here the sample spans 680,000 or so clones, 15% to 19% being singletons. Germline CDR1 is MNHEY and CDR2 is SVGAGI. The CDR3 consists of 12 residues. V was trimmed by 6 bases and J by 11 bases, leaving 11 bases between them. The data belong to a study of beta chain features in type 1 diabetes. Study results and caveats: Fewer insertions but more deletions were seen at VDJ junctions in type 1 diabetes patients.

Central memory, naive, regulatory and stem cell-like memory CD4+ cells were sorted by CD45RO/CCR7/CD25/CD127/CD95/CD27. The sequence derives from a man younger than 35 in good health. The rearrangement joins TRBV6-5 to TRBJ1-6; TRBD1 is a possible D gene (5 bases). The sequencing input was naive CD4+ T cells from blood. CDR3 residues: CASRRAGAPLHF. Here the CDR3 DNA reads TGTGCCAGCAGACGGGCGGGGGCACCCCTCCACTTT.